These 28 T cell receptor beta chains originate from one sample sequenced in a study of cytomegalovirus exposure and HLA in healthy donors. PCR primers comprised 60 Vbeta and 13 Jbeta primers. Method: immunoSEQ multiplex PCR; TCRdb's copy keeps in-frame clones and lacks some. This table holds some 90,000 clones, roughly four fifths found once. The source material was PBMCs. The source is a human donor in good health.

The rearrangement joins TRBV27 to TRBJ2-3, with 12 bases that match TRBD2. Unmatched junction bases numbered 5, after V lost 7 bases and J lost 3 bases. The CDR3 consists of 15 residues. From germline, CDR1 is MNHEY and CDR2 SMNVEV (reference sequence). The CDR3 nucleotides read TGTGCCAGCACACCTAGCGGGAGGGCTACAGATACGCAGTATTTT. This gives the protein CASTPSGRATDTQYF.

V is TRBV6-5 and J is TRBJ1-1; tentative D call: TRBD1 (5 bases). The germline V gene encodes CDR1 MNHEY and CDR2 SVGAGI. The CDR3 sequence is 14 residues long. The ends were cut back, 6 bases at V and 6 bases at J, with 17 bases in the middle. CDR3 bases: TGTGCCAGCAGACGCTTCGGCGGGACCTCTGAAGCTTTCTTT. It is translated as CASRRFGGTSEAFF.

The chain has TRBV28 and TRBJ2-1, with TRBD2 as a possible D gene (5 bases). Trimming removed 3 bases from V and 0 bases from J, with 9 bases in between. The CDR3 sequence is 15 residues long. Germline V gene lookup returns CDR1 MDHEN and CDR2 SYDVKM. DNA for the CDR3: TGTGCCAGCAGTTTTGCGCGGGTCTCCTACAATGAGCAGTTCTTC. Its protein product is CASSFARVSYNEQFF. Based on the CDR3 plus reference TRBV28 and TRBJ2-1, the full variable domain is DVKVTQSSRYLVKRTGEKVFLECVQDMDHENMFWYRQDPGLGLRLIYFSYDVKMKEKGDIPEGYSVSREKKERFSLILESASTNQTSMYLCASSFARVSYNEQFFGPGTRLTVL.

This clone was observed a few times. The CDR3: CASSHATSGGANYNEQFF. The CDR3 DNA reads TGCGCCAGCAGCCACGCAACTAGCGGGGGGGCTAATTACAATGAGCAGTTCTTC. V gene TRBV4-3 combines with J gene TRBJ2-1, with 13 bases that match TRBD2. Germline V lookup: CDR1 LGHNA, CDR2 YSLEER. This CDR3 spans 18 amino acids. The trim removed 3 bases at V and 4 bases at J, leaving 9 bases unmatched.

The chain uses TRBV4-3 and TRBJ1-3, with a weak D call TRBD1 (6 bases). The CDR3 contains 14 residues. The V gene lost 5 bases and the J gene lost 4 bases, with 12 bases spanning the gap. The germline V gene has CDR1 LGHNA and CDR2 YSLEER. The CDR3 region is CASSDTGSGNTIYF. In DNA, the CDR3 is TGCGCCAGCAGCGATACAGGGTCCGGAAACACCATATATTTT.

The chain uses TRBV11-2 and TRBJ1-6; D gene unclear. Per germline, CDR1 SGHAT and CDR2 FQNNGV. The CDR3 totals 13 residues. The V end was cut by 0 bases, the J end by 10 bases, with 7 bases between. As DNA, the CDR3 is TGTGCCAGCAGCTTAGAGAGGGAATCACCCCTCCACTTT. Its protein product is CASSLERESPLHF.

The CDR3 sequence is CASSSRRGINTEAFF. In nucleotides, the CDR3 is TGCGCCAGCAGCTCGAGGCGCGGGATTAACACTGAAGCTTTCTTT. The chain recombines TRBV5-1 with TRBJ1-1; D gene ambiguous. Germline V gives CDR1 SGHRS, CDR2 YFSETQ. The V end was cut by 3 bases, the J end by 2 bases, with 14 bases between. CDR3 length: 15 residues.

In this sample, this clone turned up a few times. The chain uses TRBV6-5 and TRBJ1-1, with TRBD1 as a possible D gene (6 bases). The V end lost 0 bases, the J end lost 4 bases, and 12 bases lay between the germline ends. Germline assignment: CDR1 MNHEY and CDR2 SVGAGI. This CDR3 contains 15 residues. This CDR3 reads CASSYSGGPFTEAFF. DNA of the CDR3: TGTGCCAGCAGTTACTCAGGGGGACCATTCACTGAAGCTTTCTTT.

The chain couples TRBV7-6 to TRBJ2-3; 11 bases fit TRBD2. After removal of 3 bases from V and 0 bases from J, the junction contained 11 bases not matched to a gene. This CDR3 has 19 residues. CDR1 and CDR2 from the germline V gene are SGHVS and FNYEAQ. CDR3 amino acids: CASSFPLSGGAGSTDTQYF. For the CDR3, the DNA is TGTGCCAGCAGCTTCCCTCTTAGCGGGGGGGCCGGAAGCACAGATACGCAGTATTTT.

The J gene is TRBJ1-6, the V gene TRBV2; the D gene is possibly TRBD1 (6 bases). The CDR3 has 14 amino acids. Trimming stripped 4 bases from V and 6 bases from J, with 10 bases between. In germline, CDR1 is SNHLY, CDR2 FYNNEI. CDR3 bases: TGTGCCAGCAGTGCAAGGACAGTTAATTCACCCCTCCACTTT. This sequence encodes CASSARTVNSPLHF. The variable domain in full, completed from reference TRBV2 and TRBJ1-6, reads EPEVTQTPSHQVTQMGQEVILRCVPISNHLYFYWYRQILGQKVEFLVSFYNNEISEKSEIFDDQFSVERPDGSNFTLKIRSTKLEDSAMYFCASSARTVNSPLHFGNGTRLTVT.

The chain joins TRBV14 to TRBJ2-7; 11 bases map to TRBD2. From germline, CDR1 is SGHDN and CDR2 FVKESK. The CDR3 length is 16 residues. The J segment lost 3 bases and the V segment lost 4 bases, leaving 8 bases of the junction unmatched. CDR3 sequence reads: CASSRRGGLADYEQYF. CDR3 sequence (DNA): TGTGCCAGCAGCCGCAGGGGGGGACTAGCGGACTACGAGCAGTACTTC. Supplemented by reference TRBV14 and TRBJ2-7, the full variable domain reads EAGVTQFPSHSVIEKGQTVTLRCDPISGHDNLYWYRRVMGKEIKFLLHFVKESKQDESGMPNNRFLAERTGGTYSTLKVQPAELEDSGVYFCASSRRGGLADYEQYFGPGTRLTVT.

The chain uses TRBV5-1 and TRBJ2-5, with D unclear. CDR3 length: 16 amino acids. Trimming took 4 bases from V and 5 from J, leaving 21 bases between them. Germline assignment: CDR1 SGHRS and CDR2 YFSETQ. CDR3 coding DNA: TGCGCCAGCAGCGCTGGCGGCTCAATTCAGAGGGAGACCCAGTACTTC. Translating it yields CASSAGGSIQRETQYF.

This chain uses TRBV18 with TRBJ2-1; the D gene is possibly TRBD1 (6 bases). Germline V gene data show CDR1 as KGHSH and CDR2 as LQKENI. V lost 5 bases and J lost 7, with 12 bases in between. The CDR3 covers 13 residues. CDR3: CASSGGPTNEQFF. The CDR3 DNA reads as TGTGCCAGCTCAGGGGGCCCAACGAATGAGCAGTTCTTC.

The chain combines TRBV18 with TRBJ1-1; 7 nucleotides agree with TRBD1. V trimming: 1 base; J trimming: 1 base; junction bases outside the gene matches: 6. The V gene's germline CDR1 is KGHSH and CDR2 LQKENI. CDR3 length equals 16 residues. As DNA, the CDR3 is TGTGCCAGCTCACCACTTAGGAGGACAGGGAACACTGAAGCTTTCTTT. This codes for CASSPLRRTGNTEAFF.

The rearrangement joins TRBV19 to TRBJ2-1; the match to TRBD2 covers 8 bases. V was clipped by 3 bases and J by 5 bases; unmatched bases: 9. Germline values: CDR1 LNHDA, CDR2 SQIVND (reference sequence). There are 16 residues in the CDR3. The CDR3 region is CASSIWGGGFDNEQFF. The DNA of the CDR3 is TGTGCCAGTAGTATTTGGGGCGGGGGGTTTGACAATGAGCAGTTCTTC.

V usage is TRBV13 and J usage is TRBJ1-2, with TRBD1 identical over 11 bases. The CDR3 totals 13 residues. Germline V CDR1 and CDR2: PRHDT, FYEKMQ (reference sequence). Germline trimming cut 4 bases from V and 7 bases from J; bases unmatched to any gene: 2. CDR3 nucleotides: TGTGCCAGCAGCTCCGGGACAGGGGGTGGCTACACCTTC. Protein product: CASSSGTGGGYTF.

The J gene is TRBJ2-2, the V gene TRBV19; 7 bases are shared with TRBD1. CDR1 LNHDA and CDR2 SQIVND come from the germline V gene (reference sequence). The V gene end was trimmed by 1 base and the J gene end by 6 bases; junction bases not matched to a gene: 2. The CDR3 sequence is 14 residues long. The CDR3 sequence is CASSIGQGPGELFF. The CDR3 DNA is TGTGCCAGTAGTATAGGACAGGGTCCCGGGGAGCTGTTTTTT. The full variable domain, completed using reference TRBV19 and TRBJ2-2, is DGGITQSPKYLFRKEGQNVTLSCEQNLNHDAMYWYRQDPGQGLRLIYYSQIVNDFQKGDIAEGYSVSREKKESFPLTVTSAQKNPTAFYLCASSIGQGPGELFFGEGSRLTVL.

In DNA form, the CDR3 reads TGTGCCAGCAGCCATCGACGCAAGCGTCAGGAGCAGTTCTTC. Amino acid sequence: CASSHRRKRQEQFF. The chain uses TRBV7-2 and TRBJ2-1, with D unclear. Trimming removed 5 bases at V and 10 bases at J, with 18 bases between. The CDR3 spans 14 residues. The germline V gene has CDR1 SGHTA and CDR2 FQGNSA.

As DNA, the CDR3 is TGTGCCAGCTGCGACGGGACAGGGGGATTTGGGGCCAACGTCCTGACTTTC. Amino acid sequence: CASCDGTGGFGANVLTF. The gene calls are TRBV5-4 and TRBJ2-6; 11 bases match TRBD1. The V gene's germline CDR1 is SGHNT and CDR2 YYREEE (reference sequence). The CDR3 sequence is 17 residues long. V lost 7 bases to trimming and J lost 3 bases; unmatched junction nucleotides: 9.

The genes are TRBV21-1 and TRBJ2-1; the DNA was not compared with TRBD2, the D call given in the table. TRBV21-1 is a pseudogene locus. The CDR3 extends over 17 amino acids. CDR3 region: CASSTTGASHSYNEQFF. In DNA form, the CDR3 reads TGTGCCAGCAGCACCACGGGAGCTTCCCACTCCTACAATGAGCAGTTCTTC.

CDR3: CASSSPAGVTGELFF. The CDR3 DNA follows: TGTGCCAGCAGCTCCCCGGCGGGAGTTACCGGGGAGCTGTTTTTT. The J gene is TRBJ2-2, the V gene TRBV11-3; 7 bases agree with TRBD2. This CDR3 is built from 15 residues. Germline CDR1 SGHNT, CDR2 YENEEA. The ends lost 4 bases at V and 5 bases at J; junction bases unmatched: 7.

The chain links TRBV6-5 to TRBJ2-7, with TRBD1 matching 10 bases. Germline CDR1 reads MNHEY; CDR2 reads SVGAGI. The CDR3 loop spans 15 amino acids. Trimming took 6 bases from V and 4 from J; bases not matched to a gene: 9. CDR3: CASSYRDRGTYEQYF. CDR3 nucleotides: TGTGCCAGCAGCTACCGGGACAGGGGTACATACGAGCAGTACTTC.

The chain is built from TRBV6-5 and TRBJ1-1, with D possibly TRBD1 on 6 matching bases. The CDR3 has 14 residues. Trimming took off 4 bases at V and 1 base at J, with 10 bases between the two ends. Germline CDR1 is MNHEY and CDR2 is SVGAGI. Here the CDR3 DNA reads TGTGCCAGCAGTTCCGGACAGTGGAACACTGAAGCTTTCTTT. Translated: CASSSGQWNTEAFF.

The genes are TRBV11-1 and TRBJ2-2; a weak D match, TRBD1 (6 bases). Germline V gene lookup returns CDR1 SGHAT and CDR2 FQDESV (reference sequence). Trimming pared 3 bases from V and 1 base from J, leaving 6 bases between. The CDR3 runs 14 residues. The CDR3 here is CASSLGQNTGELFF. CDR3 nucleotide sequence: TGTGCCAGCAGCTTGGGACAGAACACCGGGGAGCTGTTTTTT. The full variable domain, rest sourced from reference TRBV11-1 and TRBJ2-2, is EAEVAQSPRYKITEKSQAVAFWCDPISGHATLYWYRQILGQGPELLVQFQDESVVDDSQLPKDRFSAERLKGVDSTLKIQPAELGDSAMYLCASSLGQNTGELFFGEGSRLTVL.

The chain joins TRBV19 to TRBJ1-1, with 8 bases that match TRBD1. The CDR3 loop spans 12 amino acids. CDR1 and CDR2 from the germline V gene are LNHDA and SQIVND (reference sequence). The CDR3 region has the DNA TGTGGGACAGGGTGGGGTCGGACTGAAGCTTTCTTT. It yields the protein CGTGWGRTEAFF. Supplemented by reference TRBV19 and TRBJ1-1, the full variable domain reads DGGITQSPKYLFRKEGQNVTLSCEQNLNHDAMYWYRQDPGQGLRLIYYSQIVNDFQKGDIAEGYSVSREKKESFPLTVTSAQKNPTAFYLCGTGWGRTEAFFGQGTRLTVV.

This rearrangement joins TRBV5-5 to TRBJ2-7; D uncertain. The CDR3 spans 11 residues. The germline CDR1 and CDR2 sequences are SGHKS and YYEKEE (reference sequence). The ends were cut back, 1 base at V and 5 bases at J, with 4 bases in the middle. Here the CDR3 DNA reads TGTGCCAGCAGCTTGTATCACGAGCAGTACTTC. Its translation is CASSLYHEQYF.

J is TRBJ2-7 and V is TRBV6-6; perhaps TRBD2 as D (7 bases). CDR1 MNHNY and CDR2 SVGAGI come from the germline V gene (reference sequence). The V end was cut by 2 bases, the J end by 3 bases, with 14 bases between. The CDR3 totals 15 residues. CDR3 DNA sequence: TGTGCCAGCAGTTACGGGGGGGCGCGTAACTACGAGCAGTACTTC. This sequence encodes CASSYGGARNYEQYF.

This clone has a single count. V usage is TRBV6-5 and J usage is TRBJ1-3; TRBD1 is a possible D gene (5 bases). The germline V gene has CDR1 MNHEY and CDR2 SVGAGI. V gave up 3 bases and J gave up 2 bases, with 8 bases separating them. CDR3 size: 14 residues. The DNA for the CDR3 is TGTGCCAGCAGTTATCGGGGGACTGGAAACACCATATATTTT. Translation: CASSYRGTGNTIYF.